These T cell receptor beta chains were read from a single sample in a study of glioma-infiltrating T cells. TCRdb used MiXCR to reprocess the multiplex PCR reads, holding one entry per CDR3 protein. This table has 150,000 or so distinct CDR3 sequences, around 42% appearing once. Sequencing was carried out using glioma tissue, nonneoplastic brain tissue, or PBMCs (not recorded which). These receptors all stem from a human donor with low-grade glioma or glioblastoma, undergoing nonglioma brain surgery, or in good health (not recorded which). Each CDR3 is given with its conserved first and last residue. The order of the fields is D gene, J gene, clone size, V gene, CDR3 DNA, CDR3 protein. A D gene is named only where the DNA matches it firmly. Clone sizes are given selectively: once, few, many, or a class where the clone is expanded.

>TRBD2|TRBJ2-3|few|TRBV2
TGTGCCAGCAGAGGTAGCGGGGCCACAGATACGCAGTATTTT
CASRGSGATDTQYF
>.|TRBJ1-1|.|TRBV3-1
TGTGCCAGCAGCCTGGGGGGACGGCTGAACACTGAAGCTTTCTTT
CASSLGGRLNTEAFF
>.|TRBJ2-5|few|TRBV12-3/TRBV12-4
TGTGCCAGCAGTTTCCAACAGAAAGAGACCCAGTACTTC
CASSFQQKETQYF
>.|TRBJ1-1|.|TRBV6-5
TGTGCCAGCAGTTGCAACTGGGGGCGAGCTTTCTTT
CASSCNWGRAFF
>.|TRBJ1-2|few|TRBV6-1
TGTGCCAGCAGGAATCGTGGCTACACCTTC
CASRNRGYTF
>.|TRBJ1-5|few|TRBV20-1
TGCAGTGCTAGAGGGGGGAGTAGCAATCAGCCCCAGCATTTT
CSARGGSSNQPQHF
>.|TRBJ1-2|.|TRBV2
TGTGCCAGCACTGGGAACCTTGGCTATGGCTACACCTTC
CASTGNLGYGYTF
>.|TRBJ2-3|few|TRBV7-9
TGTGCCAGCAGCTCCGCCCGGGACCCCGGCACAGATACGCAGTATTTT
CASSSARDPGTDTQYF
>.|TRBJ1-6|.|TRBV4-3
TGCGCCAGCAGCCATACAGATTCACCCCTCCACTTT
CASSHTDSPLHF
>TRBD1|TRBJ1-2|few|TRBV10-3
TGTGCCATCAGTGGACAGGGAGAGGCATATGGCTACACCTTC
CAISGQGEAYGYTF
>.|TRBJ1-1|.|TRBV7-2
TGTGCCCGCAGCCGCGGGCCCAGCAACACTGAAGCTTTCTTT
CARSRGPSNTEAFF
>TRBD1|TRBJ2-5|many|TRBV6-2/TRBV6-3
TGTGCCACAGTAAACAGGGGGCGAGAGACCCAGTACTTC
CATVNRGRETQYF